A selection of T cell receptor beta chains follows, all from one sample in a study of human T cells and chemical hapten exposure. TCRdb called the RACE reads again in MiXCR, with one record for every CDR3 protein. There are roughly 200,000 distinct CDR3 sequences in the sample; around 22% occur only once, and about 6.7% lies in the top ten. Sequences were derived from whole blood, sampled in connection with sensitization to the hapten diphenylcyclopropenone (DPC). The source of these receptors is a woman in her fifties or sixties with alopecia areata. Some clones in this sample may be carry-over from other donors' samples. Both conserved end residues are part of each CDR3. The D gene is left open where the match is weak. Rows give clone size only sometimes, using once, few, many, or a class for an expanded clone.

j_gene,d_gene,abundance,v_gene,CDR3nt,CDR3aa
TRBJ2-3,-,-,TRBV20-1,TGCAGTGCTAGGGGGGCTAGCACAGATACGCAGTATTTT,CSARGASTDTQYF
TRBJ2-1,-,-,TRBV7-8,TGTGCCAGCAGCTTACGAGCTACCCTCTACAATGAGCAGTTCTTC,CASSLRATLYNEQFF
TRBJ2-5,TRBD2,-,TRBV5-5,TGTGCCAGCAGCTTCGTACTGACTAGCGGGAGGGCCAGGGAGACCCAGTACTTC,CASSFVLTSGRARETQYF
TRBJ2-1,TRBD2,-,TRBV15,TGTGCCACCAGCATACGACTAGCGGGGCACAATGAGCAGTTCTTC,CATSIRLAGHNEQFF
TRBJ2-1,-,-,TRBV29-1,TGCAGCGTTGCTGACAATGAGCAGTTCTTC,CSVADNEQFF
TRBJ1-1,-,-,TRBV5-5,TGTGCCAGCACCACTACTCCTTTCGTACACGCTGAAGCTTTCTTT,CASTTTPFVHAEAFF
TRBJ1-1,TRBD1,-,TRBV6-2/TRBV6-3,TGTGCCAGCAGTTACTCAACAGGGGCTGAAGCTTTCTTT,CASSYSTGAEAFF
TRBJ1-5,-,-,TRBV5-1,TGCGCCAGCAGCTTGGAGGCAGGGAGCAATCAGCCCCAGCATTTT,CASSLEAGSNQPQHF
TRBJ1-1,-,-,TRBV7-8,TGTGCCAGCAGCCTAAGTGGACCCTCCCTGGGACCTGAAGCTTTCTTT,CASSLSGPSLGPEAFF
TRBJ2-3,TRBD2,many,TRBV7-2,TGTGCCAGCAGCTTTCTAGCGGGGGGATCCTATACGCAGTATTTT,CASSFLAGGSYTQYF